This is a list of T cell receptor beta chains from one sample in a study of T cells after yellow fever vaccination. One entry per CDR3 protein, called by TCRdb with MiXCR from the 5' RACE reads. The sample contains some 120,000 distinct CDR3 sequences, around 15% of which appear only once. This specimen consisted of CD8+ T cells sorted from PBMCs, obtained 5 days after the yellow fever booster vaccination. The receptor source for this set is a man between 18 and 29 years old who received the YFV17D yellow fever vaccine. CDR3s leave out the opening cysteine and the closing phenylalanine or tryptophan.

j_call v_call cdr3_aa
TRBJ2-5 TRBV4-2 ASSQDPGGQETQY
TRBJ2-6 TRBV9 ASSKGGGTSGANVLT
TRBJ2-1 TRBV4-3 ASSQDQGVSFIEQF
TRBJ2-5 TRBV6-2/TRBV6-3 ASSYGKLATSETQY
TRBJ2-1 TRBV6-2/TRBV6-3 ASSYSGLNNEQF
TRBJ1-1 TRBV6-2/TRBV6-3 ASIGEAPAAEAF
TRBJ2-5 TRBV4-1 ASSRGTSGHPDQETQY
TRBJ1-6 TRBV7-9 ASSKRDRGRDPAPLH
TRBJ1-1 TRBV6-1 ASSPGAPGTEAF
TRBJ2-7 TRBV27 ASSALGEYEQY
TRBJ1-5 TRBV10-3 AISPDTYQPQH
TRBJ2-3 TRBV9 ASSVGKSSTDTQY
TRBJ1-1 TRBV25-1 ATEVYREAF
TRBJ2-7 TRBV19 ASSMAGGRLAYEQY
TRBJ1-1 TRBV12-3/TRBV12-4 ASSFSDGQTEAF
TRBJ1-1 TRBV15 ATSGRGIGNTEAF
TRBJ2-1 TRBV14 ASSQSVSRPLNEQF
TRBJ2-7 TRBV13 ASSLGVNPGEQY